The 4 T cell receptor beta chains given below trace back to one sample, sequenced in a study of cytomegalovirus exposure and HLA in healthy donors. A multiplex PCR was run with 60 Vbeta primers and 13 Jbeta primers. The data were produced by immunoSEQ multiplex PCR, yet TCRdb's version contains in-frame clones alone and is incomplete. This repertoire shows 100,000 to 150,000 clones, roughly 76% found once; its top ten account for around 3%. The specimen was PBMCs. The receptors stem from a woman aged 50 to 60 in good health and CMV-seronegative.

This clone was seen a handful of times. The gene calls are TRBV28 and TRBJ2-5; 12 bases align to TRBD2. The J call may be mistaken, given a closer DNA end match to TRBJ2-7. Per germline, CDR1 MDHEN and CDR2 SYDVKM. The CDR3 extends over 18 amino acids. The CDR3 reads CASPPPGLAGFSSYEQYF. The CDR3 nucleotides are TGTGCCAGCCCACCCCCGGGACTAGCGGGTTTTAGCTCCTACGAGCAGTACTTC.

The chain couples TRBV6-5 to TRBJ2-7; 7 bases line up with TRBD1. V trimming: 5 bases; J trimming: 4 bases; junction bases outside the gene matches: 5. CDR1 MNHEY and CDR2 SVGAGI come from the germline V gene. CDR3 length: 13 amino acids. CDR3 protein: CASSPGQPYEQYF. The CDR3, as DNA: TGTGCCAGCAGTCCGGGACAGCCTTACGAGCAGTACTTC.

The genes are TRBV6-1 and TRBJ2-7; a possible D gene is TRBD1 (5 bases). CDR3 length: 11 amino acids. Trimming pared 4 bases from V and 6 bases from J, leaving 7 bases between. Germline V gene sequence: CDR1 MNHNS, CDR2 SASEGT. The CDR3 sequence is CASSGGGEQYF. The CDR3 DNA reads TGTGCCAGCAGTGGGGGCGGCGAGCAGTACTTC.

This chain connects TRBV6-6 to TRBJ2-7, with 9 nucleotides matching TRBD1. Trimming cost V 6 bases and J 6 bases; bases outside gene matches: 6. CDR1 and CDR2 (germline): MNHNY, SVGAGI (reference sequence). There are 13 residues in the CDR3. The DNA for the CDR3 is TGTGCCAGCAGCCGGGACAGGGCTATCGAGCAGTACTTC. The encoded protein is CASSRDRAIEQYF.